This T cell receptor (beta chain) was identified in a study of naive and memory T cell subsets. CD8 T cells were positively selected from what remained after CD4 positive selection. Remarks on this clonotype: Its antigen is unknown.

This CDR3 is 14 amino acids long. The germline V gene encodes CDR1 SGHTA and CDR2 FQGNSA. V dropped 2 bases and J dropped 4 bases, with 10 bases sitting between them. An equimolar mix of two oligonucleotides served as the beta constant-region primer for TRBC1 and TRBC2. TCRdb re-analysed the UMI-ligation and nested PCR reads in MiXCR, keeping a single row per CDR3 protein. The sample has 89,000 or so distinct CDR3 sequences; roughly 13% are singletons. Study-wide points: In naive cells, over 90% of TCR sequences were seen only once. Findings for naive and memory subsets could not be checked against ground truth. A clonotype means one alpha or beta sequence, not an alpha/beta pair.

V and J are TRBV7-2 and TRBJ2-3; D remains ambiguous. The TCR originated in a human donor in good health. Sequences were obtained from central memory CD4+ T cells from blood. The CDR3 spells CASSLSGKSDTQYF. As DNA, the CDR3 is TGTGCCAGCAGCTTATCCGGAAAGTCAGATACGCAGTATTTT.